This record concerns one TCR beta chain sequence. The data were taken from a study of blood T cell repertoires in COVID-19. In the study overall: Samples came from the United States, Italy and Spain, spanning acute and convalescent COVID-19. PBMCs, B-cell-depleted T cells, or T cells were the source of the cDNA or gDNA that made up the material.

Original processing notes: Nucleated cell counts were estimated from reference gene primer amplification. Clones were read by immunoSEQ multiplex PCR, and TCRdb kept only the in-frame ones, dropping some. The V and J calls and the clone size are those of that table, but D and trimming were determined from the DNA. The profile covers 130,000 to 150,000 clones, with 80% appearing a single time and 3.5% taken by the ten largest. CDR3 length: 14 amino acids. The V gene lost 3 bases and the J gene lost 0 bases, with 8 bases spanning the gap. Looked up from germline, CDR1 is SEHNR and CDR2 is FQNEAQ (reference sequence).

The source is an older man who had recovered from COVID-19. Material for sequencing was peripheral blood. The gene calls are TRBV7-9 and TRBJ1-1, with D unclear. DNA of the CDR3: TGTGCCAGCAGCTTGAACTCCATGAACACTGAAGCTTTCTTT. It is translated as CASSLNSMNTEAFF.